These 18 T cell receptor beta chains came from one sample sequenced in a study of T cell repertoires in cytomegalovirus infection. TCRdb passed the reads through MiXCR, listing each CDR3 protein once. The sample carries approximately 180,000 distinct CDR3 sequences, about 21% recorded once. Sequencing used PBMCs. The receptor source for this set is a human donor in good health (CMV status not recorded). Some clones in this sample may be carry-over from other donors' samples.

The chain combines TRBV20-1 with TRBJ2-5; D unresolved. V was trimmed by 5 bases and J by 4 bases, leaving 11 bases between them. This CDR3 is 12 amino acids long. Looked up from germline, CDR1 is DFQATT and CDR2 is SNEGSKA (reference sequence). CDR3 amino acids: CSARVVGETQYF. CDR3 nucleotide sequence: TGCAGTGCTCGGGTGGTTGGAGAGACCCAGTACTTC.

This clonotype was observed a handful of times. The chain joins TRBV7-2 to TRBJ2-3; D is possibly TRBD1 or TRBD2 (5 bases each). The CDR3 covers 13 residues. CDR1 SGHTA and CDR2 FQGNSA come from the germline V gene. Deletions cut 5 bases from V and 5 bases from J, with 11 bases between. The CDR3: CASSPVRGDTQYF. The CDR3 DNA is TGTGCCAGCAGCCCCGTGAGGGGAGATACGCAGTATTTT.

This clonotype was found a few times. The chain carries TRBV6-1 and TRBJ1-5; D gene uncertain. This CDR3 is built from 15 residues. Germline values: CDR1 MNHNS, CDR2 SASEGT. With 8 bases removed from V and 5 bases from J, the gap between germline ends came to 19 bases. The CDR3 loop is CASFFGGKVDQPQHF. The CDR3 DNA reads TGTGCCAGCTTCTTTGGAGGGAAGGTGGATCAGCCCCAGCATTTT.

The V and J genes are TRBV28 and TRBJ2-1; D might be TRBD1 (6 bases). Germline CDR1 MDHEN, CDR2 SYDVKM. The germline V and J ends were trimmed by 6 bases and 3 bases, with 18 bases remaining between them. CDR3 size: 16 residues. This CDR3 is CASRPPGQTHYNEQFF. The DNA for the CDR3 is TGTGCCAGCAGACCTCCCGGACAGACTCACTACAATGAGCAGTTCTTC.

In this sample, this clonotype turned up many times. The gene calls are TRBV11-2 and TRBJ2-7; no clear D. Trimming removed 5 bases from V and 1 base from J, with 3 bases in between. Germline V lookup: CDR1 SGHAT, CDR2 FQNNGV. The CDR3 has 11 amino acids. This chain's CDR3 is CASSISYEQYF. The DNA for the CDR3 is TGTGCCAGCAGCATTTCCTACGAGCAGTACTTC.

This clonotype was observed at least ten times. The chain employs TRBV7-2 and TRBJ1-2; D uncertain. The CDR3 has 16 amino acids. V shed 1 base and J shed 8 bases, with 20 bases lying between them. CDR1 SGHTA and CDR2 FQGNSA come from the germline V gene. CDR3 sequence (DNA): TGTGCCAGCAGCTTAGGGACGGTGGAGCAGAGGAAGGGCTACACCTTC. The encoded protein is CASSLGTVEQRKGYTF.

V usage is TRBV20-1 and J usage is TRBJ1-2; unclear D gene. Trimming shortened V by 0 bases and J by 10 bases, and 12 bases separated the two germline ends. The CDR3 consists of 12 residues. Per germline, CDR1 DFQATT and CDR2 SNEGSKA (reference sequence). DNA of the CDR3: TGCAGTGCTAGAGATCTAATGGCCCTCTACACCTTC. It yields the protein CSARDLMALYTF.

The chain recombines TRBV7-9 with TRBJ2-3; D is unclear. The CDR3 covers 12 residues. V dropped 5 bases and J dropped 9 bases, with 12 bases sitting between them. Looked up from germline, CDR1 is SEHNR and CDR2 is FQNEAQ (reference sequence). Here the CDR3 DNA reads TGTGCCAGCAGCCCCCGCCTGGGGACGCAGTATTTT. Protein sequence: CASSPRLGTQYF.

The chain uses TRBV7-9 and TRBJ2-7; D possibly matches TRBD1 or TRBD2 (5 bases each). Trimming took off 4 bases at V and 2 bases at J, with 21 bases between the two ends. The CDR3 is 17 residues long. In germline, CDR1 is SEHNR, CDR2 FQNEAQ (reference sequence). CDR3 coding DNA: TGTGCCAGCAGCTCCCCCGGGGCAGAAGCGTTCCCCTACGAGCAGTACTTC. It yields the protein CASSSPGAEAFPYEQYF.

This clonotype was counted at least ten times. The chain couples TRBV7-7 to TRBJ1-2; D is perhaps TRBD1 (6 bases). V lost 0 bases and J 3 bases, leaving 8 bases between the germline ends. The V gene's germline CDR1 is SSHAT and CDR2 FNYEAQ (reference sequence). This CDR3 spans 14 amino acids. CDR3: CASSLAGTHYGYTF. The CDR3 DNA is TGTGCCAGCAGCTTAGCGGGGACACACTATGGCTACACCTTC. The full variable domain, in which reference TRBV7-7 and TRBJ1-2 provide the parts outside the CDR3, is GAGVSQSPRYKVTKRGQDVTLRCDPISSHATLYWYQQALGQGPEFLTYFNYEAQPDKSGLPSDRFSAERPEGSISTLTIQRTEQRDSAMYRCASSLAGTHYGYTFGSGTRLTVV.

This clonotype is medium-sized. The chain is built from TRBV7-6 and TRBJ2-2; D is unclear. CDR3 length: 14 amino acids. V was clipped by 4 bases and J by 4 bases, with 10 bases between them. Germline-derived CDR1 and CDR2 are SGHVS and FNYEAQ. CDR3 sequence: CASSSLPGTGELFF. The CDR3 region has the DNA TGTGCCAGCAGCTCGCTCCCCGGCACCGGGGAGCTGTTTTTT.

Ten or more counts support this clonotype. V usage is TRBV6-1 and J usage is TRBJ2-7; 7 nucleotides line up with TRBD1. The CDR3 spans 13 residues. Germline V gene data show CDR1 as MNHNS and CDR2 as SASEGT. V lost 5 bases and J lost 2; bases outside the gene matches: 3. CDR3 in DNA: TGTGCCAGCAGTCTCGACAGGGCCTACGAGCAGTACTTC. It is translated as CASSLDRAYEQYF.

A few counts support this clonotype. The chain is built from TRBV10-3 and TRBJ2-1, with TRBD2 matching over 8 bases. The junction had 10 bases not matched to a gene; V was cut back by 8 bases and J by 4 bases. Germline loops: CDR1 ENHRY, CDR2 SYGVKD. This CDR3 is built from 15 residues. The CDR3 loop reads CAIGRGSGEYNEQFF. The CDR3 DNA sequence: TGTGCCATCGGAAGAGGTAGCGGGGAGTACAATGAGCAGTTCTTC.

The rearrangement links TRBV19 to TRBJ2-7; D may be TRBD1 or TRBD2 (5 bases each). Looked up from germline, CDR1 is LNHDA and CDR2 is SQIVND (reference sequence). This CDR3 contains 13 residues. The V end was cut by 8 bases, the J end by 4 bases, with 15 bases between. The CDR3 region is CASSRGEGYEQYF. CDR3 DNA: TGTGCCAGTTCTAGGGGAGAGGGGTACGAGCAGTACTTC.

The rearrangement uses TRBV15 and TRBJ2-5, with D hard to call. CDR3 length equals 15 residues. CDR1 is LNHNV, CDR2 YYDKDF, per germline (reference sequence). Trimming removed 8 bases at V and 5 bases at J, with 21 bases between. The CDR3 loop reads CATGVSNHPGETQYF. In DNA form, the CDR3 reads TGTGCCACCGGGGTCAGCAATCACCCCGGGGAGACCCAGTACTTC.

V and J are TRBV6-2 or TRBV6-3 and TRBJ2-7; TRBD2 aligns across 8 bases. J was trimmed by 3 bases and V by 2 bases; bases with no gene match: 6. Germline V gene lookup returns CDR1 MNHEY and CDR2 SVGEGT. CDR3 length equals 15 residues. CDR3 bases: TGTGCCAGCAGTTACACGGGAGGGGTTAACTACGAGCAGTACTTC. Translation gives CASSYTGGVNYEQYF.

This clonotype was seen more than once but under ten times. CDR3 DNA: TGTGCCAGCCACCCTCAGGGGGTTGGCACTGAAGCTTTCTTT. Its translation is CASHPQGVGTEAFF. The chain recombines TRBV19 with TRBJ1-1; 7 bases agree with TRBD1. The CDR3 contains 14 residues. V shed 9 bases and J 4 bases; nucleotides not matched to a gene: 11. The germline gives CDR1 LNHDA, CDR2 SQIVND (reference sequence).

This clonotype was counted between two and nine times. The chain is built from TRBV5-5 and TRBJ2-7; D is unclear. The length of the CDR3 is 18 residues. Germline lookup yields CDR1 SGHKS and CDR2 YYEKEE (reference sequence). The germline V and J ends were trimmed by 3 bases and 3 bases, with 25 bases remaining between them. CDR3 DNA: TGTGCCAGCAGCTCCGAACGTAGGACGGCGACTTATTTCTACGAGCAGTACTTC. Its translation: CASSSERRTATYFYEQYF.